This T cell receptor (beta chain) was recovered during a study of blood T cells in healthy people across ages. Only one count was recorded for this clonotype. The germline gene is not matched at one end of the junction; a read error may be the cause. Alongside a J-beta primer mix, a sample-barcoded 5' primer served in a second PCR lasting roughly 7 to 11 cycles. With 12 random nucleotides, a template-switch adaptor tagged each individual cDNA molecule. MiXCR was run by TCRdb on the 5' RACE reads, yielding one entry per CDR3 protein. The profile shows hundreds of thousands of distinct CDR3 sequences, less than 40% of them singletons. The CDR3 is 17 residues long. CDR1 and CDR2 from the germline V gene are KGHSH and LQKENI.

The source of this sequence is a woman older than 75 in good health. The sequenced sample consisted of blood. This chain uses TRBV18 with TRBJ2-7; 12 bases agree with TRBD2. The CDR3 spells CANSPLAGGSSSYEQYF. In nucleotides, the CDR3 is TGTGCCAACTCACCACTAGCGGGGGGCTCCAGCTCCTACGAGCAGTACTTC.